The T cell receptor (beta chain) described here comes from a study of cytomegalovirus exposure and HLA in healthy donors. Study-wide results and limits: The only immune exposure information that was available was CMV serostatus. As confirmed in vitro, a few CMV-associated chains were specific for CMV antigens.

In germline, CDR1 is SGHDT, CDR2 YYEEEE. The CDR3 is 15 residues long. The ends lost 4 bases at V and 1 base at J; junction bases unmatched: 7. These donors, healthy bone marrow donors, were studied. About this clone itself: What it binds is not known.

The PCR was carried out with 60 Vbeta primers and 13 Jbeta primers. Sequencing was performed with immunoSEQ multiplex PCR; in TCRdb, only in-frame clones are kept and a portion is missing. The table lists roughly 100,000 clones, approximately 77% of them singletons. The specimen sequenced was PBMCs. V usage is TRBV5-6 and J usage is TRBJ2-7; 8 bases align to TRBD1. The receptor was derived from a middle-aged woman in good health and CMV-seronegative. CDR3 sequence (DNA): TGTGCCAGCAGCCGTTGGCGACAGGGGTCCTACGAGCAGTACTTC. Translation gives CASSRWRQGSYEQYF.